This T cell receptor beta chain originates from a study of shared clonotypes between healthy human individuals. The germline V gene encodes CDR1 MGHDK and CDR2 SYGVNS. V shed 10 bases, J shed 2 bases, and the junction held 11 bases outside the gene matches. The CDR3 runs 14 residues. Repertoires were generated with immunoSEQ multiplex PCR, while TCRdb's copy carries only in-frame clones and drops some. The sample has about 660,000 clones; roughly 70% are singletons. The sequencing input was memory CD4+ T cells sorted from blood. Subset in this sample: CD45RA-negative fraction. The rearrangement uses TRBV25-1 and TRBJ2-7; 7 nucleotides agree with TRBD2. This receptor was identified in a woman in her 30s in good health. The CDR3 DNA reads TGTGCCACCAGAAACGAGCGGGGAGCCTACGAGCAGTACTTC. Protein product: CATRNERGAYEQYF.